This T cell receptor beta chain was sequenced during a study of blood T cell repertoires in COVID-19. The CDR3 is made up of 15 amino acids. V shed 3 bases, J shed 2 bases, and the junction held 9 bases outside the gene matches. Germline CDR1 is DFQATT and CDR2 is SNEGSKA (reference sequence). Participants spanned ages about 18 to 89 years and resided in about 24 US areas. Methods used by the authors: Quantification of nucleated cells was approximated via reference gene primer amplification. The assay was immunoSEQ multiplex PCR, and TCRdb's table has in-frame clones only and misses some. That table is the source of V, J and clone size, and D and trimming were worked out from the DNA. This sample has 200,000 to 250,000 clones, with 87% found just once.

The sequencing sample was made of PBMCs or T cells enriched from blood (not recorded which). This chain joins TRBV20-1 and TRBJ2-5; 7 nucleotides agree with TRBD2. The receptor was isolated from a man between 18 and 35 years old with acute COVID-19. The CDR3 DNA reads TGCAGTGCTAGTGACGGAACGGGGGGACAAGAGACCCAGTACTTC. Its protein is CSASDGTGGQETQYF.